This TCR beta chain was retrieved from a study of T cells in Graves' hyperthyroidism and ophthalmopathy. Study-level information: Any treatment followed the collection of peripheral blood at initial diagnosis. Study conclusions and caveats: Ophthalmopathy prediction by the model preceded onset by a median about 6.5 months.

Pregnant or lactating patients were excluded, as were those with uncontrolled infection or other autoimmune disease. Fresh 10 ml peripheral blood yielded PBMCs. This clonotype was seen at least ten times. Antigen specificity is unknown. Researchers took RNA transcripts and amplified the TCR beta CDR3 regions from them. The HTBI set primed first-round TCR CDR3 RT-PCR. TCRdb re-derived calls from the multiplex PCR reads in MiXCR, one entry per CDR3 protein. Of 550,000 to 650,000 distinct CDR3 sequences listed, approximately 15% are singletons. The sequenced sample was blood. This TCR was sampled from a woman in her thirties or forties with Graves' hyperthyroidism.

CDR3 region: CASSLALAGAADTQYF. DNA of the CDR3: TGTGCCAGCAGCTTAGCCTTAGCGGGAGCGGCAGATACGCAGTATTTT. This chain connects TRBV11-1 to TRBJ2-3; 9 nucleotides align to TRBD2. V gave up 0 bases and J gave up 4 bases; unmatched junction bases: 5. This CDR3 region has 16 residues. The germline gives CDR1 SGHAT, CDR2 FQDESV (reference sequence).